This entry features one T cell receptor beta chain sequence. Its antigen target is currently unknown. No base-level quality is on record; no much larger clone is a single base apart. The germline V gene (reference sequence) gives CDR1 as SGHNT and CDR2 as YYREEE. The CDR3, from cysteine to phenylalanine, totals 16 residues. The sequence is cut down to CDR3 DNA, 48 bases in frame from base 1. Trimming costs V 4 bases and J 2 bases, and their ends lie 13 bases apart. The sample originates from a study of blood T cell repertoires in COVID-19 (dated by TCRdb to about 2020). With regard to the full study: Samples from collaborators originated in the United States, Italy and Spain and spanned both the acute and convalescent phases of COVID-19. The material from the prospective study consisted of cDNA or gDNA derived from T cells, B-cell-depleted T cells, or PBMCs. Subjects who had been exposed to COVID-19, were actively infected with it, or had recovered from it provided the deeply sampled blood TCRbeta repertoires that made up the dataset. The repertoires were released in a freely available public database meant as a resource for research on the immune response to SARS-CoV-2. Samples came from the ongoing ImmuneRACE study (first 160 participants) plus 1,254 subjects from 6 global collaborators. A de-identified subject ID, COVID-19 status, age in years and sex were almost always included in the sample metadata. HLA class I and class II types, where available, came from metadata supplied by the sample provider rather than from assay-based typing. What the research found in general, with its limitations: How much clinical and demographic metadata was included differed by source and by participant, and the metadata was provided uncurated.

TCRbeta CDR3 regions were amplified from genomic DNA using the immunoSEQ Assay, a bias-controlled multiplex PCR. In the authors' own workflow: Nucleated cell counts per sample were estimated from amplification of reference gene primers within the assay. To quantify the absolute abundance of each unique TCRbeta CDR3 rearrangement, sequence reads were collapsed and filtered. For each sample, productive Simpson clonality was calculated as the square root of Simpson's diversity index across productive rearrangements. TCRdb stores this immuneACCESS table with in-frame sequences only. Part of the clones is absent; in the studies checked, under half of the shortfall reflects unresolved V genes, and no reason is known for the rest. V and J calls and clone size are given by that table; D and trimming were obtained from the DNA. In all, the sample holds more than 85,000 clones, and about 76% of those were seen once. The ten largest clonotypes hold just under 20% of the sample.

Whole blood was collected in K2EDTA tubes by collaborating institutions according to the institutions' own protocols. Collaborator samples were shipped for TCRbeta analysis as frozen whole blood, isolated PBMCs, or DNA extracted from either sample type. The receptor was derived from a woman between 65 and 79 years old with acute or convalescent COVID-19. The specimen sequenced was peripheral blood. The V and J segments used are TRBV5-4 and TRBJ2-6, with the D gene not clear enough to name. The CDR3 sequence is CASSPTGGTGANVLTF. The DNA reads TGTGCCAGCAGCCCTACTGGCGGTACTGGGGCCAACGTCCTGACTTTC.